The TCR beta chain under discussion was sequenced for a study of identical twins. Trimming stripped 5 bases from V and 1 base from J, with 15 bases between. The CDR3 extends over 15 amino acids. The germline V gene encodes CDR1 SGHTA and CDR2 FQGNSA. TCRdb processed the 5' RACE reads anew with MiXCR; each CDR3 protein has one entry. This sample has 1.5 million to 2 million distinct CDR3 sequences; less than 35% occur once, and the top ten carry approximately 0.29%. The TCR comes from a newborn girl in good health. The specimen sequenced was cord blood. The V and J genes are TRBV7-2 and TRBJ2-7, with TRBD2 as a possible D gene (6 bases). The CDR3 is CASSLGRGTSYEQYF. The CDR3 DNA follows: TGTGCCAGCAGCCTGGGGCGGGGAACATCCTACGAGCAGTACTTC. The full variable domain, its missing parts supplied by reference TRBV7-2 and TRBJ2-7, is GAGVSQSPSNKVTEKGKDVELRCDPISGHTALYWYRQSLGQGLEFLIYFQGNSAPDKSGLPSDRFSAERTGGSVSTLTIQRTQQEDSAVYLCASSLGRGTSYEQYFGPGTRLTVT.